This TCR beta chain was sequenced in a study of OX40 agonist ivuxolimab in advanced cancers. Background on the whole study: The costimulatory receptor OX40 (CD134) was targeted by ivuxolimab, a fully human IgG2 agonistic monoclonal antibody. Intravenous ivuxolimab was administered to patients every 2 weeks at six dose levels: 0.01, 0.1, 0.3, 1.5, 3 and 10 mg/kg. Among the roughly 50 dose-escalation patients, about 20 had hepatocellular carcinoma, roughly 15 melanoma, 9 renal cell carcinoma and 9 head and neck cancer. In the dose-escalation cohort, about four fifths of patients were male, and the mean age was 60 years with a range of roughly 20 to 80. Prior anti-PD-1, anti-PD-L1 or anti-CTLA-4 therapy was permitted, and 30% to 50% of dose-escalation patients had received checkpoint inhibitors. Partial responses occurred in three dose-escalation patients: two with cutaneous melanoma and one with hepatocellular carcinoma. The purpose of peripheral TCRbeta sequencing was to test whether ivuxolimab changed TCR sequence diversity and led to clonal T-cell expansion. The monotherapy dose-escalation portion (N of about 50 patients) of the phase I ivuxolimab trial is reported in the paper. What the work shows at the level of the full study, not this receptor alone: The antigen specificity of the clonally expanded peripheral T cells was not determined. Low levels of normalized T-cell clonal expansion were also shown by some nonresponding patients. After ivuxolimab, CD8+ T cells had more expanded clones than CD4+ T cells on average. In the 0.1-3.0 mg/kg groups, partial responders had among the lowest normalized peripheral clonal expansion, particularly in CD8+ T cells. At doses of 0.1 to 3.0 mg/kg, clonal expansion of both CD4+ and CD8+ blood T cells was observed from baseline to week 6.

CDR1 and CDR2 are read off the germline V gene as MDHEN and SYDVKM. V loses 4 bases of germline sequence and J loses 0 bases, and the interval between the two ends is 10 bases. The CDR3 numbers 16 residues from cysteine through phenylalanine. Left in the record is the CDR3 DNA by itself, 48 bases read in frame from the first base. For this clone: Which antigen it targets is not known. Per-base quality was not reported, and no clone a single base away is much larger than it.

Patients with autoimmune disease history or receiving systemic immunosuppression were excluded from the trial. Peripheral blood for TCR sequencing was drawn from every dose cohort at baseline, at cycle 4 day 1 and at cycle 7 day 1. Samples were obtained from an open-label, multicenter, first-in-human phase I dose-escalation trial of ivuxolimab. Adults with locally advanced or metastatic melanoma, renal cell, hepatocellular, or head and neck squamous cell carcinoma were enrolled in the trial. Before TCR sequencing, CD4+ T cells and CD8+ T cells from peripheral blood were sorted into separate populations. For sequencing of the TCRbeta CDR3 region, genomic DNA was extracted from the sorted cells. TCRbeta CDR3 regions were sequenced using the immunoSEQ Assay. TCRdb stores this immuneACCESS table with in-frame sequences only. Part of the clones is absent; in the studies checked, under half of the shortfall reflects unresolved V genes, and no reason is known for the rest. Across this sample there are 20,000 to 30,000 clones, with around nine tenths seen only once. The top ten hold approximately 23% of the sample.

The receptor chain draws on TRBV28 and TRBJ1-6; the D gene is not confidently resolved. The starting material was CD4+ or CD8+ T cells sorted from blood, obtained in a trial of the OX40 agonist ivuxolimab. The clonotype comes from an adult with an advanced solid tumor such as melanoma, head and neck, liver or kidney cancer. The CDR3 reads CASSSREGSYNSPLHF. The DNA sequence reads TGTGCCAGCAGTTCCCGGGAGGGCTCCTATAATTCACCCCTCCACTTT.